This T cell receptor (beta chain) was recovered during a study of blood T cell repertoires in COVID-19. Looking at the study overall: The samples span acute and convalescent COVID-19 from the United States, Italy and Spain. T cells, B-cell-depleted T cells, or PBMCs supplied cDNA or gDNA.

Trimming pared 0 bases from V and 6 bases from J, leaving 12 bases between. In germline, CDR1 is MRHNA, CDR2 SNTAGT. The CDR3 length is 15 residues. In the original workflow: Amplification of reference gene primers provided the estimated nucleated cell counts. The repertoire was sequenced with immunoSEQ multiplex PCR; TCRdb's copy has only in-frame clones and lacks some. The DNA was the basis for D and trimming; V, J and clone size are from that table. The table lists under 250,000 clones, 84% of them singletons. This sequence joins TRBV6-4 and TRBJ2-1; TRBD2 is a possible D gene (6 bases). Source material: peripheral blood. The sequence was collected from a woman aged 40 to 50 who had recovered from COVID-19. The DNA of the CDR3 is TGTGCCAGCAGTGACTCGGGAGTGGGGGGCAATGAGCAGTTCTTC. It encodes CASSDSGVGGNEQFF.